What follows describes a single T cell receptor beta chain. This specimen belongs to a study of PD-L1 blockade in urothelial cancer. At the level of the study: Atezolizumab was started by patients at some point between 2012 and 2014 at 1,200 mg intravenously every 3 weeks. Patients arrived having already received 0 to 3 prior chemotherapy regimens. Blood yielded a median of around 150,000 T cells per sample.

V dropped 4 bases and J dropped 4; count of bases not matched to a gene: 19. The CDR3 has 19 amino acids. From germline, CDR1 is MDHEN and CDR2 SYDVKM. Described time point: peripheral blood 6 weeks after treatment start. Each individual provided 1 to 8 samples (taken pretreatment and on-treatment). The assay was immunoSEQ multiplex PCR, and TCRdb's table has in-frame clones only and misses some. The sample has about 45,000 clones; roughly 82% are singletons. The rearrangement joins TRBV28 to TRBJ2-3, with TRBD2 matching over 8 bases. The TCR was taken from a man in his 60s with urothelial cancer. Sequences were derived from PBMCs, sampled around atezolizumab (anti-PD-L1) treatment. CDR3 sequence: CASSSSGGWLAGRPDTQYF. Written as DNA, the CDR3 is TGTGCCAGCAGTTCCTCCGGGGGCTGGCTAGCGGGCCGCCCAGATACGCAGTATTTT.